This passage covers 8 T cell receptor beta chains from one sample sequenced in a study of blood T cell repertoires in COVID-19. Using immunoSEQ multiplex PCR, the repertoire was profiled, and TCRdb retains in-frame clones only, with some absent. The table shows approximately 210,000 clones, with 70% to 85% occurring only once. Sequencing was done on a sample of peripheral blood. The receptors were sampled from an elderly woman with COVID-19, enrolled during active disease.

V and J are TRBV25-1 and TRBJ1-1; 10 positions match TRBD1. Trimming removed 6 bases from V and 5 bases from J; junction bases left unmatched: 3. Germline CDR1 and CDR2: MGHDK and SYGVNS. This CDR3 contains 13 residues. CDR3 nucleotides: TGTGCCAGCAGCAGGACAGGGGGGACTGAAGCTTTCTTT. Protein sequence: CASSRTGGTEAFF.

This chain uses TRBV5-1 with TRBJ2-2; 7 bases align to TRBD2. J gave up 7 bases and V 4 bases, and 7 bases lay outside the gene matches. In germline, CDR1 is SGHRS, CDR2 YFSETQ. There are 14 residues in the CDR3. The CDR3 DNA reads TGCGCCAGCAGCCCCCGGGGGGAAAGCGGGGAGCTGTTTTTT. It codes for CASSPRGESGELFF.

V and J are TRBV18 and TRBJ1-1; D gene uncertain. Germline CDR1 and CDR2: KGHSH and LQKENI. The V and J ends lost 1 base and 4 bases respectively, with 16 bases between them. The CDR3 loop spans 16 amino acids. The CDR3 reads CASSPRGISGSTEAFF. The DNA of the CDR3 is TGTGCCAGCTCACCACGAGGGATTAGTGGAAGCACTGAAGCTTTCTTT.

This clone was seen a handful of times. This chain connects TRBV5-1 to TRBJ1-6, with 9 bases matching TRBD1. The V and J ends lost 0 bases and 8 bases, in that order; junction bases with no gene match: 3. CDR3 size: 15 residues. Germline CDR1 and CDR2: SGHRS and YFSETQ. The CDR3 reads CASSLEDRGYSPLHF. CDR3 DNA sequence: TGCGCCAGCAGCTTGGAGGACAGGGGTTATTCACCCCTCCACTTT.

The chain is built from TRBV6-1 and TRBJ2-2; D is ambiguous. The germline V and J ends were trimmed by 1 base and 0 bases, with 9 bases remaining between them. CDR1 and CDR2 from the germline V gene are MNHNS and SASEGT. This CDR3 region has 16 residues. The CDR3 DNA follows: TGTGCCAGCAGTGAAGATCAGGCTGCGAACACCGGGGAGCTGTTTTTT. Its protein product is CASSEDQAANTGELFF.

The gene calls are TRBV5-1 and TRBJ2-1; a weak D match, TRBD2 (6 bases). Germline V gene data show CDR1 as SGHRS and CDR2 as YFSETQ. This CDR3 is built from 17 residues. V shed 0 bases and J shed 1 base, with 14 bases lying between them. CDR3 bases: TGCGCCAGCAGCTTGGCTTATGGGGGAGGATCCTACAATGAGCAGTTCTTC. It translates to CASSLAYGGGSYNEQFF.

The rearrangement uses TRBV19 and TRBJ2-3; 9 nucleotides line up with TRBD2. The CDR3 runs to 15 residues. Unmatched junction bases numbered 3, after V lost 4 bases and J lost 1 base. Per the germline V gene, CDR1 is LNHDA and CDR2 is SQIVND (reference sequence). CDR3 amino acids: CASSTRTSGTDTQYF. CDR3 nucleotide sequence: TGTGCCAGTAGTACACGGACTAGCGGCACAGATACGCAGTATTTT.

This clone was recorded a few times. J is TRBJ1-4 and V is TRBV5-1; the match to TRBD1 covers 7 bases. The CDR3 has 15 amino acids. V was pared by 1 base and J by 6 bases, with 6 bases of the junction left unmatched. Germline-derived CDR1 and CDR2 are SGHRS and YFSETQ. CDR3 coding DNA: TGCGCCAGCAGCTTGAGGGGGCCAGCGGATGAAAAACTGTTTTTT. Translated, it gives CASSLRGPADEKLFF.